The 5 T cell receptor beta chains given below trace back to one sample, sequenced in a study of T cell responses to AZD1222 COVID-19 vaccine. Data came from immunoSEQ multiplex PCR; TCRdb stores just in-frame clones and leaves some out. The sample lists approximately 150,000 clones, about 91% occurring once. The sequencing here drew on peripheral blood, taken on day 0 of AZD1222 vaccination. The receptors here all came from an adult in good health.

This clone was counted a few times. J is TRBJ2-7 and V is TRBV9; TRBD2 agrees at 9 bases. Losses at the gene ends were 4 bases for V and 1 base for J; bases not matched to a gene: 12. Germline CDR1 reads SGDLS; CDR2 reads YYNGEE. This CDR3 region has 17 residues. CDR3: CASSPNPSGRSSYEQYF. CDR3 DNA sequence: TGTGCCAGCAGCCCGAACCCCAGCGGGAGGTCGTCCTACGAGCAGTACTTC.

This clone was seen more than once but under ten times. The V and J genes are TRBV5-4 and TRBJ2-2, with TRBD1 matching 7 bases. Trimming at V came to 4 bases and at J to 6 bases, leaving 6 bases not matched to a gene. CDR1 and CDR2 from the germline V gene are SGHNT and YYREEE (reference sequence). The CDR3 length is 14 residues. The CDR3 reads CASSQGTVPGELFF. CDR3 sequence (DNA): TGTGCCAGCAGCCAAGGGACAGTACCCGGGGAGCTGTTTTTT.

V and J are TRBV9 and TRBJ1-2; perhaps TRBD1 as D (6 bases). This CDR3 has 14 amino acids. V lost 0 bases, J lost 6 bases, and 12 bases lay in between. Germline CDR1 reads SGDLS; CDR2 reads YYNGEE. The CDR3 spells CASSVDNRENGYTF. As DNA, the CDR3 is TGTGCCAGCAGCGTAGATAACAGGGAGAATGGCTACACCTTC.

A word on this clone: Other DNA sequences of this sample code for an identical CDR3. The V call is TRBV7-2, the J call TRBJ2-7; D gene ambiguous. V lost 5 bases to trimming and J lost 1 base, with 3 bases between them. Germline V gene lookup returns CDR1 SGHTA and CDR2 FQGNSA. CDR3 length: 11 residues. This chain's CDR3 is CASSPSYEQYF. DNA of the CDR3: TGTGCCAGCAGCCCGTCCTACGAGCAGTACTTC.

There are a few counts of this clone. This chain links TRBV30 with TRBJ1-6; D is perhaps TRBD1 (6 bases). The CDR3 is 12 residues long. V lost 3 bases and J lost 9, with 9 bases in between. The germline V gene encodes CDR1 GTSNPN and CDR2 SVGIG (reference sequence). The CDR3 bases are TGTGCCTGGAGGGTAGGGGGTTCACCCCTCCACTTT. As protein: CAWRVGGSPLHF. Filled out from reference TRBV30 and TRBJ1-6, the complete variable domain reads SQTIHQWPATLVQPVGSPLSLECTVEGTSNPNLYWYRQAAGRGLQLLFYSVGIGQISSEVPQNLSASRPQDRQFILSSKKLLLSDSGFYLCAWRVGGSPLHFGNGTRLTVT.